This passage covers 18 T cell receptor beta chains from one sample sequenced in a study of T cell responses to AZD1222 COVID-19 vaccine. Profiled with immunoSEQ multiplex PCR; TCRdb holds only in-frame clones, not every one. The table shows 100,000 to 120,000 clones, with more than 75% occurring only once. Sequenced here: peripheral blood, sampled on day 0 of AZD1222 vaccination. These receptors were taken from an adult in good health.

The rearrangement joins TRBV27 to TRBJ1-5; D is uncertain. Germline values: CDR1 MNHEY, CDR2 SMNVEV (reference sequence). CDR3 length equals 17 residues. Trimming removed 3 bases at V and 0 bases at J, with 15 bases between. The CDR3 loop reads CASSLRPPGVSNQPQHF. The DNA of the CDR3 is TGTGCCAGCAGTTTGCGACCGCCTGGGGTTAGCAATCAGCCCCAGCATTTT.

The chain recombines TRBV6-4 with TRBJ2-1, with 9 bases identical to TRBD2. V was pared by 4 bases and J by 7 bases, with 11 bases of the junction left unmatched. The CDR3 is made up of 16 amino acids. Per germline, CDR1 MRHNA and CDR2 SNTAGT. The DNA for the CDR3 is TGTGCCAGCAGTGGGGAAGCGGGGGGACCTGATAATGAGCAGTTCTTC. This codes for CASSGEAGGPDNEQFF.

The rearrangement uses TRBV7-2 and TRBJ1-1; D is ambiguous. CDR3 length: 13 residues. The germline V gene encodes CDR1 SGHTA and CDR2 FQGNSA. Trimming cost V 5 bases and J 1 base, with 8 bases left between them. The CDR3 nucleotides read TGTGCCAGCAGCATCCGACAGAACACTGAAGCTTTCTTT. Its translation is CASSIRQNTEAFF.

The rearrangement joins TRBV11-3 to TRBJ2-1; 9 positions agree with TRBD2. The CDR3 is 16 amino acids. The germline gives CDR1 SGHNT, CDR2 YENEEA. V shed 0 bases, J shed 10 bases, and the junction held 10 bases outside the gene matches. Here the CDR3 DNA reads TGTGCCAGCAGCTTAGATTTGGCGGGGGGGATCTGGGAGCAGTTCTTC. Translated: CASSLDLAGGIWEQFF.

This chain connects TRBV7-8 to TRBJ1-2; D might be TRBD1 (5 bases). Per the germline V gene, CDR1 is SGHVS and CDR2 is FQNEAQ. This CDR3 has 16 residues. The V and J ends lost 5 bases and 1 base respectively, with 17 bases between them. The CDR3: CASSLTGTPFNYGYTF. In nucleotides, the CDR3 is TGTGCCAGCAGCCTCACCGGGACCCCCTTTAACTATGGCTACACCTTC.

The chain carries TRBV6-1 and TRBJ2-7, with D possibly being TRBD1 (6 bases). Trimming left V 1 base short and J 5 bases short, with 12 bases between. CDR1 and CDR2 from the germline V gene are MNHNS and SASEGT. This CDR3 has 14 residues. In nucleotides, the CDR3 is TGTGCCAGCAGTGAAGTCGGCAGGGGACACGAGCAGTACTTC. This gives the protein CASSEVGRGHEQYF.

The J gene is TRBJ2-7, the V gene TRBV2, with D maybe TRBD2 (5 bases). CDR3 length equals 14 residues. Looked up from germline, CDR1 is SNHLY and CDR2 is FYNNEI. Trimming cost V 4 bases and J 5 bases, with 15 bases left between them. The CDR3 DNA is TGTGCCAGCAGTGCCGCGCGGGCGTCTGACGAGCAGTACTTC. Its translation is CASSAARASDEQYF.

This chain joins TRBV29-1 and TRBJ1-1, with 9 nucleotides matching TRBD1. V was pared by 7 bases and J by 1 base, with 4 bases of the junction left unmatched. This CDR3 contains 13 residues. CDR1 SQVTM and CDR2 ANQGSEA come from the germline V gene. CDR3 bases: TGCAGCGCTGCGGACAGGGGGAACACTGAAGCTTTCTTT. This encodes CSAADRGNTEAFF.

A word on this clone: This specimen includes other DNA sequences encoding the same CDR3. V and J are TRBV28 and TRBJ2-3; no firm D call. The CDR3 contains 13 residues. V lost 5 bases, J lost 3 bases, and 9 bases lay in between. The germline V gene encodes CDR1 MDHEN and CDR2 SYDVKM. The CDR3 is CASSARSTDTQYF. DNA of the CDR3: TGTGCCAGCAGTGCCAGGAGTACAGATACGCAGTATTTT.

V gene TRBV19 combines with J gene TRBJ1-2, with a weak D call TRBD1 (6 bases). CDR1 is LNHDA, CDR2 SQIVND, per germline (reference sequence). The CDR3 is 16 amino acids. V was pared by 11 bases and J by 4 bases, with 26 bases between. The CDR3 DNA reads TGTGCCCCCGAAGGACCGAGCAGGGGATTCTTCTATGGCTACACCTTC. This sequence encodes CAPEGPSRGFFYGYTF.

This clone was recorded only once. The V call is TRBV11-2, the J call TRBJ2-3; D may be TRBD1 (6 bases). The CDR3 length is 19 residues. In germline, CDR1 is SGHAT, CDR2 FQNNGV. Between the trimmed V and J ends, which lost 5 bases and 2 bases, there was a span of 26 bases. The CDR3: CASSQKVGGWDIDTDTQYF. CDR3 sequence (DNA): TGTGCCAGCAGCCAAAAGGTTGGGGGTTGGGACATTGACACAGATACGCAGTATTTT.

This clone was observed a few times. V usage is TRBV20-1 and J usage is TRBJ2-1; tentative D call: TRBD2 (5 bases). The germline V gene has CDR1 DFQATT and CDR2 SNEGSKA (reference sequence). Trimming removed 3 bases at V and 5 bases at J, with 14 bases between. There are 14 residues in the CDR3. The CDR3 sequence is CSASGLAVDNEQFF. The CDR3 DNA follows: TGCAGTGCTAGTGGGCTAGCAGTTGACAATGAGCAGTTCTTC.

The chain links TRBV5-6 to TRBJ1-1; no clear D. The V gene lost 2 bases and the J gene lost 0 bases, with 5 bases spanning the gap. This CDR3 region has 13 residues. Germline loops: CDR1 SGHDT, CDR2 YYEEEE. The CDR3 DNA sequence: TGTGCCAGCAGCTTACGGCTGAACACTGAAGCTTTCTTT. It specifies CASSLRLNTEAFF.

This clone was seen once. At one end, the junction sequence differs from germline, possibly due to a read error. The V gene is TRBV7-2, the J gene TRBJ2-5, with D perhaps TRBD1 (6 bases). This CDR3 is 14 amino acids long. CDR1 SGHTA and CDR2 FQGNSA come from the germline V gene. Written as DNA, the CDR3 is TGTGCCAGCAGCCTAGCCTCAGGGGAAGAGACCCAGTACTTC. Translated, it gives CASSLASGEETQYF. Based on the CDR3 plus reference TRBV7-2 and TRBJ2-5, the full variable domain is GAGVSQSPSNKVTEKGKDVELRCDPISGHTALYWYRQSLGQGLEFLIYFQGNSAPDKSGLPSDRFSAERTGGSVSTLTIQRTQQEDSAVYLCASSLASGEETQYFGPGTRLLVL.

This chain uses TRBV6-5 with TRBJ1-1, with D uncertain. This CDR3 is 14 amino acids long. Between the trimmed V and J ends, which lost 2 bases and 0 bases, there was a span of 7 bases. The germline V gene has CDR1 MNHEY and CDR2 SVGAGI. The CDR3 DNA follows: TGTGCCAGCAGTTACGGGTACATGAACACTGAAGCTTTCTTT. It specifies CASSYGYMNTEAFF.

The rearrangement uses TRBV7-2 and TRBJ2-4; D is possibly TRBD1 (6 bases). The CDR3 covers 13 residues. V gave up 5 bases and J gave up 5 bases, with 10 bases separating them. Germline assignment: CDR1 SGHTA and CDR2 FQGNSA. Here the CDR3 reads CASSVRQENIQYF. CDR3 DNA sequence: TGTGCCAGCAGCGTACGACAGGAAAACATTCAGTACTTC.

The chain uses TRBV9 and TRBJ1-2, with D possibly matching TRBD1 (6 bases). Germline loops: CDR1 SGDLS, CDR2 YYNGEE. V lost 2 bases to trimming and J lost 5 bases, with 13 bases between them. The CDR3 totals 14 residues. The CDR3 is CASSVLTTGYGYTF. The CDR3 nucleotides read TGTGCCAGCAGCGTCTTAACCACAGGGTATGGCTACACCTTC.

This chain uses TRBV7-9 with TRBJ1-2; D is perhaps TRBD1 (5 bases). CDR1 and CDR2 (germline): SEHNR, FQNEAQ (reference sequence). Trimming took 7 bases from V and 2 from J, leaving 11 bases between them. CDR3 length: 13 residues. The CDR3 is CASTVGGNYGYTF. The CDR3 nucleotides read TGTGCCAGCACCGTGGGGGGGAACTATGGCTACACCTTC.